This T cell receptor beta chain was sequenced in a study of cytomegalovirus exposure and HLA in healthy donors. Study-wide results and limits: Sequencing probably produced one cluster of sequence variants that were highly shared.

PCR involved 60 Vbeta and 13 Jbeta primers. Original processing methods: Later, an analysis found around 77 million unique TCR beta chains, and about 10 million of these were shared. Here immunoSEQ multiplex PCR was the method, and the copy in TCRdb shows in-frame clones only, minus some. V and J calls plus clone size are reproduced from that table; the DNA served to infer D and trimming. Of some 120,000 clones listed, over 60% were seen once; the top ten hold roughly 3%. As for this clone: Its antigen remains unidentified. Germline and junction disagree at one end, which may indicate a read error.

The sample consisted of PBMCs. The TCR comes from a female donor in good health and CMV-seronegative.

CDR3 protein: CASSLGTSRTDTQYF. The CDR3 DNA reads TGTGCTAGCAGCTTAGGGACTAGCCGCACAGATACGCAGTATTTT. The chain carries TRBV7-7 and TRBJ2-3; TRBD2 matches 9 bases. Germline CDR1 SSHAT, CDR2 FNYEAQ (reference sequence). This CDR3 has 15 residues.